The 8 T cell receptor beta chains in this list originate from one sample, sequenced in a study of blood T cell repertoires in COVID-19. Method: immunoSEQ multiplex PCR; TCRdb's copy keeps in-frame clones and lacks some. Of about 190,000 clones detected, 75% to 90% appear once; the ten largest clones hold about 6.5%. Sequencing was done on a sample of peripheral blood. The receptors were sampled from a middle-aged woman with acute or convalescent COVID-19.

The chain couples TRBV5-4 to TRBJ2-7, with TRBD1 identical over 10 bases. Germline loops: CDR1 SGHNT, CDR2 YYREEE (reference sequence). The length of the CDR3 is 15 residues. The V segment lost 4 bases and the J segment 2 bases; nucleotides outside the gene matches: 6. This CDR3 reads CASSMGDRGTYEQYF. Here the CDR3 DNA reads TGTGCCAGCAGCATGGGGGACAGGGGAACCTACGAGCAGTACTTC.

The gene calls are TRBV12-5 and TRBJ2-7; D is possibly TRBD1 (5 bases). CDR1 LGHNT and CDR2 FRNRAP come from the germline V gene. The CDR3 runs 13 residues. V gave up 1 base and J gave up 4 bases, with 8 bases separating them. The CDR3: CASGLDQGYEQYF. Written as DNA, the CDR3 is TGTGCTAGTGGTTTGGACCAGGGTTACGAGCAGTACTTC. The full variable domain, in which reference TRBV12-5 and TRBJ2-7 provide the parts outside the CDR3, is DARVTQTPRHKVTEMGQEVTMRCQPILGHNTVFWYRQTMMQGLELLAYFRNRAPLDDSGMPKDRFSAEMPDATLATLKIQPSEPRDSAVYFCASGLDQGYEQYFGPGTRLTVT.

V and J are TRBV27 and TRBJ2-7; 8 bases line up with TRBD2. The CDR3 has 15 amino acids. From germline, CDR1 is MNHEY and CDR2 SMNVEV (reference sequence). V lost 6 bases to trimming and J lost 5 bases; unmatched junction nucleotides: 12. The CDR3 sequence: CASSPISGRWDEQYF. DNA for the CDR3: TGTGCCAGCAGCCCAATAAGCGGGAGATGGGACGAGCAGTACTTC.

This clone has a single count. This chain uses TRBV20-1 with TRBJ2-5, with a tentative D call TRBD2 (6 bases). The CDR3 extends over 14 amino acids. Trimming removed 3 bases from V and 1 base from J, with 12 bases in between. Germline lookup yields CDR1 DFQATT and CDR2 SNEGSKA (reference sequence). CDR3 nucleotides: TGCAGTGCTAGTAAGCGGGCATTCCAAGAGACCCAGTACTTC. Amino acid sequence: CSASKRAFQETQYF.

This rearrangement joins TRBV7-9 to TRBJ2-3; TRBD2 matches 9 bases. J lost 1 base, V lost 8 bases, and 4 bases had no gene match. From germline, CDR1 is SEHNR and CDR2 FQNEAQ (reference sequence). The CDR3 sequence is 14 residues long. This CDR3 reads CASLIAGGTDTQYF. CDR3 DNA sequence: TGTGCCAGCTTAATAGCGGGGGGCACAGATACGCAGTATTTT.

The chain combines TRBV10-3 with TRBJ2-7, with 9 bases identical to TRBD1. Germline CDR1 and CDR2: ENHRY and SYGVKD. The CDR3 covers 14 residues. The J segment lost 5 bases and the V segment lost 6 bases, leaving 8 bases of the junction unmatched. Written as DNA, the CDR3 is TGTGCCATCAGAACCGGGACAGGGTATAACGAGCAGTACTTC. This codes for CAIRTGTGYNEQYF.

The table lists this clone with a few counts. This CDR3 is CASSADRGTGAFF. The CDR3 DNA is TGTGCCAGCAGCGCGGACAGGGGGACCGGAGCTTTCTTT. The rearrangement links TRBV9 to TRBJ1-1, with 10 bases that match TRBD1. After removal of 3 bases from V and 10 bases from J, the junction contained 6 bases not matched to a gene. CDR1 and CDR2 (germline): SGDLS, YYNGEE. This CDR3 has 13 residues.

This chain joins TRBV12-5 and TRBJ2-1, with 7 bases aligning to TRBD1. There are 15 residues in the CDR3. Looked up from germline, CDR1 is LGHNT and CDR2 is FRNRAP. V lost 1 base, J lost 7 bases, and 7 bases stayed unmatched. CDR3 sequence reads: CASGLGQGERNEQFF. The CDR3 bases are TGTGCTAGTGGTTTGGGGCAGGGGGAGAGAAATGAGCAGTTCTTC.